This paragraph reports one TCR beta chain. The target antigen is unknown. Adult donors, all healthy and HIV-negative, had no recent acute infections or vaccinations. The data stem from a study of shared clonotypes between healthy human individuals. Study-level findings and limits: Sequencing depth was predicted to influence how clonotypes are shared among donors.

Generated by immunoSEQ multiplex PCR, the TCRdb table keeps only in-frame clones and is missing some. There are fewer than 700,000 clones in the sample; roughly four fifths occur only once, and around 11% lies in the top ten. Between the trimmed V and J ends, which lost 2 bases and 5 bases, there was a span of 13 bases. The CDR3 runs to 15 residues. Per the germline V gene, CDR1 is SGHKS and CDR2 is YYEKEE (reference sequence). This receptor was identified in a woman in her 40s in good health. Some clones in this sample may be carry-over from other donors' samples. Source material: PBMCs. This sequence joins TRBV5-5 and TRBJ2-2; tentatively, D is TRBD2 (5 bases). Here the CDR3 DNA reads TGTGCCAGCAGCTTTGGAGGATCCGAAACCGGGGAGCTGTTTTTT. Protein sequence: CASSFGGSETGELFF.